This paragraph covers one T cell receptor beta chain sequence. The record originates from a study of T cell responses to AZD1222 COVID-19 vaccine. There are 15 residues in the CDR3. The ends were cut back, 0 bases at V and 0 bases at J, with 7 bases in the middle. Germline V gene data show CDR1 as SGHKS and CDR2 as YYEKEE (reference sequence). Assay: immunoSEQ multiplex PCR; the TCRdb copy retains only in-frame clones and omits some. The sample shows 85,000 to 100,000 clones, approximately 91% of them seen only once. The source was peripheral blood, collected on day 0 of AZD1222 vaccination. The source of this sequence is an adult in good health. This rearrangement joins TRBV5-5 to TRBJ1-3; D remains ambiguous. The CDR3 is CASSLVGNSGNTIYF. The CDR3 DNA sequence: TGTGCCAGCAGCTTGGTCGGCAACTCTGGAAACACCATATATTTT.